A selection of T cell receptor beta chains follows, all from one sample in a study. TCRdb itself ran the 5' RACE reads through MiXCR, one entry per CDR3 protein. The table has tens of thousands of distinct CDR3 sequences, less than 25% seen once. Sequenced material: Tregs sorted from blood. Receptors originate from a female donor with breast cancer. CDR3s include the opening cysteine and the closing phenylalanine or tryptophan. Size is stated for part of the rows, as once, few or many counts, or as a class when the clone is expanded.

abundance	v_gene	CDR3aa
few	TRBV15	CATSSSGDAGNTIYF
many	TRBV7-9	CASSLVQGAHEKLFF
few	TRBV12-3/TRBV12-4	CASSPLDAYEQYF
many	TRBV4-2	CASSQAVEAFF
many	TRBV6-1	CASSEEARGPYSYSPLHF
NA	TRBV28	CASRWTGTYEQYF
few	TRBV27	CASTRSGMGTEAFF
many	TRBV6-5	CASSLLGGRYNEQFF
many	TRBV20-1	CSAPQGGSWSYNEQFF
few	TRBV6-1	CASSEAPSGAYNEQFF
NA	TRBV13	CAEERWGFSDTQYF
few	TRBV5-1	CASSLVYEAFF
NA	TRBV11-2	CASSGRTSGLAYEQYF
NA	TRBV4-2	CASSPRQGNRNQPQHF
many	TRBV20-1	CSASGTSGTRSAYEQYF
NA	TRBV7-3	CASSLKLAGADTQYF
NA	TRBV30	CAWVVAGGRKDTQYF
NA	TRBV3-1	CASSQDRVEQETQYF
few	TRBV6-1	CASSEAVTSSYEQYF
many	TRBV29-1	CSVIQGRAFF
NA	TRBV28	CASSVSLGDEQFF
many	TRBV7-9	CASSTYDRGQGTQYF
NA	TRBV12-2	CASRLGQGVEETQYF
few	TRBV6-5	CASSYPGSSGRKTQYF
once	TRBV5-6	CASSFYSFYEQYF
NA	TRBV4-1	CASSPQPGSGETQYF
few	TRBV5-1	CASSRGWGSNEQFF
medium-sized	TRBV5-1	CASSLASVSAETQYF
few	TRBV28	CASSLANRGLVNTEAFF
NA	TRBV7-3	CASSPLVASPPGELFF
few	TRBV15	CATSRKAEAGETQYF
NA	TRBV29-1	CSVERAGEETQYF
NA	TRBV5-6	CASSPEDRVYNEQFF
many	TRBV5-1	CASSLGMRETGLASYEQYF
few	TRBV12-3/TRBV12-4	CASTGIGETQYF
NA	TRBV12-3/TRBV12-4	CASSLIVRGGYEQYF
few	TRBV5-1	CASSLAGPNTGELFF
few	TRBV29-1	CSGWDRNSYEQYF
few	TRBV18	CASSPSGTGVNEQFF
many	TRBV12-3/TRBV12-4	CASSMGQVTEAFF
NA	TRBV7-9	CATGTGDYNEQFF
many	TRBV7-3	CASSSGPPGTRLTGELFF
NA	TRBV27	CASSLSWQSSYNEQFF
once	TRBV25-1	CASTGNCYEQYF
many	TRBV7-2	CASSSGTSGRGWSETQYF
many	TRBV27	CASSLGLASYNEQFF